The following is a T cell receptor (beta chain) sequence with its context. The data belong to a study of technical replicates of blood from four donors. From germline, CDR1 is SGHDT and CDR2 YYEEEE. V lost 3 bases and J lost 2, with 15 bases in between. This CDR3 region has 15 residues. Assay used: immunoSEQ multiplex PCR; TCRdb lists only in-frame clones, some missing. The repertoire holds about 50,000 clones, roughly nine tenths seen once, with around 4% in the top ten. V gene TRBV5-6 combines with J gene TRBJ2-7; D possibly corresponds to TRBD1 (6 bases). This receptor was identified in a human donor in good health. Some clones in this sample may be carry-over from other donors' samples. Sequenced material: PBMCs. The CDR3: CASSSFQGQAYEQYF. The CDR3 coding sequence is TGTGCCAGCAGCTCCTTTCAGGGGCAAGCCTACGAGCAGTACTTC.